The entry below describes one TCR beta chain. Its matching antigen is unknown. Sequencing was performed with immunoSEQ multiplex PCR; in TCRdb, only in-frame clones are kept and a portion is missing. The table lists about 59,000 clones, roughly 80% of them singletons. The entry originates in a study of a mutant IDH1 vaccine in newly diagnosed glioma. Specified time point: week 47, end of study. Each dose of the vaccine consisted of 300 ug of mutant IDH1 20-mer peptide, with topical imiquimod. The TCR comes from a man aged 30 to 39 with glioma. The specimen comprised PBMCs, sampled from a glioma patient whose treatment included an IDH1 peptide vaccine.

DNA of the CDR3: TGTGCCAGTAGTATTATGGACAATGAGCAGTTCTTC. Its protein product is CASSIMDNEQFF. The rearrangement links TRBV19 to TRBJ2-1; D is unresolved. Trimming pared 3 bases from V and 5 bases from J, leaving 5 bases between. The germline V gene encodes CDR1 LNHDA and CDR2 SQIVND (reference sequence). This CDR3 comprises 12 residues.